This TCR beta chain was sequenced for a study of blood T cell repertoires in COVID-19. The V end was cut by 2 bases, the J end by 4 bases, with 16 bases between. Per the germline V gene, CDR1 is SGDLS and CDR2 is YYNGEE. This CDR3 spans 15 amino acids. Method: immunoSEQ multiplex PCR; TCRdb's copy keeps in-frame clones and lacks some. The table records about 200,000 clones, approximately 90% of them present only once. This clone showed up just a few times. The receptor's source is a woman aged 40 to 49 who had recovered from COVID-19. Sample: peripheral blood. The chain links TRBV9 to TRBJ2-7; tentatively, D is TRBD1 (5 bases). The CDR3 reads CASSVSSGQSYEQYF. DNA for the CDR3: TGTGCCAGCAGCGTCTCCTCAGGGCAGTCGTACGAGCAGTACTTC. Using reference TRBV9 and TRBJ2-7 for the parts outside the CDR3, the full variable domain is DSGVTQTPKHLITATGQRVTLRCSPRSGDLSVYWYQQSLDQGLQFLIQYYNGEERAKGNILERFSAQQFPDLHSELNLSSLELGDSALYFCASSVSSGQSYEQYFGPGTRLTVT.